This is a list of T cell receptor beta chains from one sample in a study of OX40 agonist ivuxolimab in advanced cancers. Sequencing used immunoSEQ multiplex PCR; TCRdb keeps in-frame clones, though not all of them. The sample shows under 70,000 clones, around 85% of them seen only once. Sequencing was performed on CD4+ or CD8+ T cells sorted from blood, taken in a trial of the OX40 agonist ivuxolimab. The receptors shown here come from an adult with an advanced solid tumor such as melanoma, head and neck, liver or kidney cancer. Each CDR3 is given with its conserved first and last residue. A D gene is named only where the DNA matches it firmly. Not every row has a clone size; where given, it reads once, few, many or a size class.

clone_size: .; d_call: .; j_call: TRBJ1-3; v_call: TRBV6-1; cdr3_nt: TGTGCCAGCAGTGACCCACAGGGTTTCGGAAACACCATATATTTT; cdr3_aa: CASSDPQGFGNTIYF
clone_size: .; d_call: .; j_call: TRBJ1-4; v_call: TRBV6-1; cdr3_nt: TGTGCCAGCAGTGAGGGCCCCAAGGAAAAACTGTTTTTT; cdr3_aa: CASSEGPKEKLFF
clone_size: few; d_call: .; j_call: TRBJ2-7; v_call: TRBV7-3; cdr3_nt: TGTGCCAGCAGCTTACAAGGCAGATCCTACGAGCAGTACTTC; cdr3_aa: CASSLQGRSYEQYF
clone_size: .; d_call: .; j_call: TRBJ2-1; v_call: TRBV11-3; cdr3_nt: TGTGCCAGCAGCTTACGCCAGGGAGGTTACAATGAGCAGTTCTTC; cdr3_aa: CASSLRQGGYNEQFF
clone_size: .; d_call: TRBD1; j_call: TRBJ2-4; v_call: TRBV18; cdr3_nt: TGTGCCAGCTCGTCAGGACAGGGGGCGGGCAGCATTCAGTACTTC; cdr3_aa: CASSSGQGAGSIQYF
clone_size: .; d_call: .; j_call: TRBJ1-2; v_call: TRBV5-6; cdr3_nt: TGTGCCAGCAGCTTGGCCGGGACCTCCCGGGGGTATGGCTACACCTTC; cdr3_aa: CASSLAGTSRGYGYTF
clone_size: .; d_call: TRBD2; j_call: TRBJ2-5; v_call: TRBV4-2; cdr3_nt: TGTGCCAGCAGCTTAACCGGGACTAGCGGGGGGGACCCTCAAGAGACCCAGTACTTC; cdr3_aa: CASSLTGTSGGDPQETQYF
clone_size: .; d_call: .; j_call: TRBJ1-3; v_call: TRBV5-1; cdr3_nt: TGCGCCAGCAGCTTGGCCAACGGGGGCGGAAACACCATATATTTT; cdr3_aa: CASSLANGGGNTIYF
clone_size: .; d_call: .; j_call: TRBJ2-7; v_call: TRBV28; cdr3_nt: TGTGCCAGCAGGGGGAACTACGAGCAGTACTTC; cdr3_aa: CASRGNYEQYF
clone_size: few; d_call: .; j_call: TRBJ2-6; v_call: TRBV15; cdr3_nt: TGTGCCACCAGCGCTGATGGGGGGCCCGGGTCAGGGGCCAACGTCCTGACTTTC; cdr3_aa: CATSADGGPGSGANVLTF
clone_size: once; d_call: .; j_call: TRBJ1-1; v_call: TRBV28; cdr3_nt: TGTGCCAGCAGTGGAGACAGGCTGGAGACTGAAGCTTTCTTT; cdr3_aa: CASSGDRLETEAFF
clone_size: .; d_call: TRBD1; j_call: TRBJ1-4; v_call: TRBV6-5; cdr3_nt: TGTGCCAGCAGTGGGGACAGTAATGAAAAACTGTTTTTT; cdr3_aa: CASSGDSNEKLFF
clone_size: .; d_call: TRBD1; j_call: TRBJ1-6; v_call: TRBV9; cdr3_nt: TGTGCCAGCAGCCAAATACCGGGACAGGGGCCCACAAATTCACCCCTCCACTTT; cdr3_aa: CASSQIPGQGPTNSPLHF
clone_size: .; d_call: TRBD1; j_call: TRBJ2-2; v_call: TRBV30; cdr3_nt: TGTGCCTGGACTAGGACAGGGGTCAACACCGGGGAGCTGTTTTTT; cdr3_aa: CAWTRTGVNTGELFF
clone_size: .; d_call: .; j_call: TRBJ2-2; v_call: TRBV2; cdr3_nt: TGTGCCAGCAGTGAAGCATCCCCTCCGGCCGGGGAGCTGTTTTTT; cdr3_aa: CASSEASPPAGELFF
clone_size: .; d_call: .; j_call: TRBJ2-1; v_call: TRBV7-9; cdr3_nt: TGTGCCAGCAGCCAACAGCCGCTTAATGAGCAGTTCTTC; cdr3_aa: CASSQQPLNEQFF
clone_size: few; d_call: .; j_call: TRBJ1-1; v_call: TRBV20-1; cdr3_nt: TGCAGTGCTGGATACAACACTGAAGCTTTCTTT; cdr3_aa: CSAGYNTEAFF
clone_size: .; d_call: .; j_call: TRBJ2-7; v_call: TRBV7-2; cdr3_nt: TGTGCCAGCAGCTTAGGCAGGTTTTACGAGCAGTACTTC; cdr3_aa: CASSLGRFYEQYF
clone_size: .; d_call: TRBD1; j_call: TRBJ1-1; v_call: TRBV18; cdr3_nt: TGTGCCAGCTCACTTACAGGGGGAACTGAAGCTTTCTTT; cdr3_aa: CASSLTGGTEAFF
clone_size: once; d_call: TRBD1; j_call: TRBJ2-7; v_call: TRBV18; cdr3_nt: TGTGCCAGCTCACCATCGGGACAGGCGGCCACGTCGCAGTACTTC; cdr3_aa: CASSPSGQAATSQYF
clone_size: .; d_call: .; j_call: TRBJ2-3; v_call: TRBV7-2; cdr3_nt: TGTGCCAGCAGCTTAGCAACGTGGGGCACAGATACGCAGTATTTT; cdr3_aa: CASSLATWGTDTQYF
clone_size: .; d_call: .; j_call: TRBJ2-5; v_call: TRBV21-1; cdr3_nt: TGTGCCAGCAGCAAGGACTCTAGGGACACCCAAGGGGAGACCCAGTACTTC; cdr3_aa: CASSKDSRDTQGETQYF
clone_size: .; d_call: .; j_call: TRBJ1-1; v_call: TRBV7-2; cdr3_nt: TGTGCCAGCAGCTTAGTCCGGGTCGGGACTGAAGCTTTCTTT; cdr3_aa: CASSLVRVGTEAFF
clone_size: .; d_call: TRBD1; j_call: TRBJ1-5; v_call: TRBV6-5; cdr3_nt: TGTGCCAGCAGTCGACAGGGGGCGAGCAATCAGCCCCAGCATTTT; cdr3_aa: CASSRQGASNQPQHF
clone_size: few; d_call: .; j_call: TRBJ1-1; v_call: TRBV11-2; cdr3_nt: TGTGCCAGCAGCCCTGACCTAATTCACACTGAAGCTTTCTTT; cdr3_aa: CASSPDLIHTEAFF
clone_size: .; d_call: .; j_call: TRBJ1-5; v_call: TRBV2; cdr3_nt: TGTGCCAGCAGCACAGGGAATCAGCCCCAGCATTTT; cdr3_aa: CASSTGNQPQHF
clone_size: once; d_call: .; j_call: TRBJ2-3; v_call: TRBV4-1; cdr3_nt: TGCGCCAGCAGCCAAGATCTATCCTCGCAGTATTTT; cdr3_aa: CASSQDLSSQYF
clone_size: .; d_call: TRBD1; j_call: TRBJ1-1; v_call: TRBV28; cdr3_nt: TGTGCCAGCAGCGGAAGGGGGCGCACTGAAGCTTTCTTT; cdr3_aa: CASSGRGRTEAFF
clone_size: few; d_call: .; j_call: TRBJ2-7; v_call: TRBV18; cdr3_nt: TGTGCCAGCTCACTCCGAGGGTACGAGCAGTACTTC; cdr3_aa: CASSLRGYEQYF
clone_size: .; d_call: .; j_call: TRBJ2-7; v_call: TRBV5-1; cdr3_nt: TGCGCCAGCAGCGAGAGATTGCACTCCTACGAGCAGTACTTC; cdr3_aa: CASSERLHSYEQYF
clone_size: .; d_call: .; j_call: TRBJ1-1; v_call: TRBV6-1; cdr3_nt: TGTGCCAGCAGTCAAGCCGGGACAAGGGGCTTGTTAGAAGCTTTCTTT; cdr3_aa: CASSQAGTRGLLEAFF
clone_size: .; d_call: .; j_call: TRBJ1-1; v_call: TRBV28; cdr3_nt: TGTGCCAGCAGTTTCACTACTCCGAACACTGAAGCTTTCTTT; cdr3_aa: CASSFTTPNTEAFF
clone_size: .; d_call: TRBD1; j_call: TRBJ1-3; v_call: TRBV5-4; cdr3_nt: TGTGCCAGCAGCCGCGCCCCACAGGGGGCAAACACCATATATTTT; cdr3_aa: CASSRAPQGANTIYF
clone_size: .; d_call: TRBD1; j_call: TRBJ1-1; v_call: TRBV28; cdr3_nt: TGTGCCAGCAGGACTAGAGGGACAGTCACTGAAGCTTTCTTT; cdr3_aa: CASRTRGTVTEAFF
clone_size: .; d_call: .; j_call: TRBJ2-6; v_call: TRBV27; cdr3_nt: TGTGCCAGCAGTTCCCCCTCCTCTGGGGCCAACGTCCTGACTTTC; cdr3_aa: CASSSPSSGANVLTF
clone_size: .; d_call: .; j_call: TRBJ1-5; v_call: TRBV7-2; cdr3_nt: TGTGCCAGCAGCTTAGCGGGTCCCCTCGAGGCCCAGCATTTT; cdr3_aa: CASSLAGPLEAQHF
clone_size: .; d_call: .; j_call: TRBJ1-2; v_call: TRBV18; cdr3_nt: TGTGCCAGCTCACCCCCGGAGACTGCCTATGGCTACACCTTC; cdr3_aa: CASSPPETAYGYTF
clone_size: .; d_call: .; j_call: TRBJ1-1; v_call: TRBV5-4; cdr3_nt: TGTGCCAGCAGCTTGGGGGGCAGGAGCACTGAAGCTTTCTTT; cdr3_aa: CASSLGGRSTEAFF
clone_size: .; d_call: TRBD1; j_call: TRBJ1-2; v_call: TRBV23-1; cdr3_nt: TGCGCCAGCACCCCCCACCGGGACAGAACTAACTATGGCTACACCTTC; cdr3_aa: CASTPHRDRTNYGYTF
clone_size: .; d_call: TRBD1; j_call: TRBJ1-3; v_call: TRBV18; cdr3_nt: TGTGCCAGCTCACCGGACAGGGGGCCTGGAAACACCATATATTTT; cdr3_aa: CASSPDRGPGNTIYF
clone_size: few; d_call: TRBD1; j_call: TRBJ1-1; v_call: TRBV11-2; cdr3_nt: TGTGCCAGCAGCTATCCCGGGACAGGGTTCGGGAACACTGAAGCTTTCTTT; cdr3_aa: CASSYPGTGFGNTEAFF
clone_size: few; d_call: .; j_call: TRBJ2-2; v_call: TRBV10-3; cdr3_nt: TGTGCCACCTGTGACGGGCTCCCCGGGGAGCTGTTTTTT; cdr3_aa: CATCDGLPGELFF
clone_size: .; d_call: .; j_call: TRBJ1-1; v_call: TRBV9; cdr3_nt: TGTGCCAGCAGCGTAGAGGGATACACTGAAGCTTTCTTT; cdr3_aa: CASSVEGYTEAFF
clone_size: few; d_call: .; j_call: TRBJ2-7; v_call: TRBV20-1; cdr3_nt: TGCAGTGCTAGTGACCGGTACGAGCAGTACTTC; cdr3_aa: CSASDRYEQYF
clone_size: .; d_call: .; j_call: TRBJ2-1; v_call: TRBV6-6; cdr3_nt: TGTGCCAGCAGTACGGACAGTTACAATGAGCAGTTCTTC; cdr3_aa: CASSTDSYNEQFF
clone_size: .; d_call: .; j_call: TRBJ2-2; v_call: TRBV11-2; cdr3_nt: TGTGCCAGCAGCTTAGGAGGGCCAACCGGGGAGCTGTTTTTT; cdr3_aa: CASSLGGPTGELFF
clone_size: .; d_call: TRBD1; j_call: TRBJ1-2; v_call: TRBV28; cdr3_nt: TGTGCCATCCCCACACTCAGGGACAGGGTTAACTATGGCTACACCTTC; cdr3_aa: CAIPTLRDRVNYGYTF
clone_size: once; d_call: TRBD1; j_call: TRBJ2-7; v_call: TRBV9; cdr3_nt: TGTGCCAGCAGCGTCACAGGGGGGACTTACGAGCAGTACTTC; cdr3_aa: CASSVTGGTYEQYF
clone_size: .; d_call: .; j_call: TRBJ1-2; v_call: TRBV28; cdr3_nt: TGTGCCAGCACCCCGGAGCTTGCCTATGGCTACACCTTC; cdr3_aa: CASTPELAYGYTF
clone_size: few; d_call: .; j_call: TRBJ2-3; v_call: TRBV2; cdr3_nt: TGTGCCAGCAGTGAAGCGGGGGATACGCAGTATTTT; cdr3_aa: CASSEAGDTQYF
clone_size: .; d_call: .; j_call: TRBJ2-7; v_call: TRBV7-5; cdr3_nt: TGTGTCAGAAGCTATGGGACTAGCGGGAGTCTATACGAGCAGTACTTC; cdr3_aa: CVRSYGTSGSLYEQYF
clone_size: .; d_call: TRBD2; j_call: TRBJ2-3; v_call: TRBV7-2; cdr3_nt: TGTGCCAGCAGCTTACTAGCGGGGGGGTCAGATACGCAGTATTTT; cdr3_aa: CASSLLAGGSDTQYF
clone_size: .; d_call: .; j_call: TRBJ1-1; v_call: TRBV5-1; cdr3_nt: TGCGCCAGCAGCTCGGCGGGGGCGAGGACTGAAGCTTTCTTT; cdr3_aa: CASSSAGARTEAFF
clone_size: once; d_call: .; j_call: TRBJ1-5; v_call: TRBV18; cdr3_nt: TGTGCCAGCTCACCCCGAGGGAATGCGGCTCATCAGCCCCAGCATTTT; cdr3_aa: CASSPRGNAAHQPQHF
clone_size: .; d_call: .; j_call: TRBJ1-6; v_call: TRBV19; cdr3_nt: TGTGCCAGTAGTCCTCCCCCTGGGGCCGTAAACAATTCACCCCTCCACTTT; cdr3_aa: CASSPPPGAVNNSPLHF